Here is one TCR beta chain with its context. The data were obtained in a study of shared clonotypes between healthy human individuals. Generated by immunoSEQ multiplex PCR, the TCRdb table keeps only in-frame clones and is missing some. The sample consists of 2.3 million or so clones, approximately 95% of them appearing once. With V trimmed by 7 bases and J by 4 bases, 7 bases remained unmatched. The germline V gene has CDR1 MRHNA and CDR2 SNTAGT. CDR3 length equals 14 residues. The rearrangement links TRBV6-4 to TRBJ1-1; TRBD1 aligns across 9 bases. This clonotype originated in a man in his late teens or twenties in good health. Some clones in this sample may be carry-over from other donors' samples. Sequenced material: naive CD4+ T cells from PBMCs. The subset: CD45RA+ positively selected. The CDR3 is CASKSTGGTTEAFF. CDR3 coding DNA: TGTGCCAGCAAATCGACAGGGGGTACCACTGAAGCTTTCTTT.